The source of this TCR beta chain is a study of blood T cell repertoires in COVID-19. As for the study in general: Specimens from acute and convalescent COVID-19 originated in the United States, Italy and Spain.

The assay was immunoSEQ multiplex PCR, and TCRdb's table has in-frame clones only and misses some. Here the sample spans a few hundred thousand clones, roughly 90% being singletons. About this clone itself: This same CDR3 is encoded by further DNA sequences in the sample.

CDR1 is SGDLS, CDR2 YYNGEE, per germline. The CDR3 is 12 amino acids. Trimming stripped 4 bases from V and 2 bases from J, with 6 bases between. The V gene is TRBV9, the J gene TRBJ1-2; D unclear. Sequencing was done on a sample of peripheral blood. This receptor was obtained from a woman aged 70 to 79 with COVID-19, enrolled during active disease. The CDR3 is CASSPSNYGYTF. For the CDR3, the DNA is TGTGCCAGCAGCCCATCCAACTATGGCTACACCTTC.